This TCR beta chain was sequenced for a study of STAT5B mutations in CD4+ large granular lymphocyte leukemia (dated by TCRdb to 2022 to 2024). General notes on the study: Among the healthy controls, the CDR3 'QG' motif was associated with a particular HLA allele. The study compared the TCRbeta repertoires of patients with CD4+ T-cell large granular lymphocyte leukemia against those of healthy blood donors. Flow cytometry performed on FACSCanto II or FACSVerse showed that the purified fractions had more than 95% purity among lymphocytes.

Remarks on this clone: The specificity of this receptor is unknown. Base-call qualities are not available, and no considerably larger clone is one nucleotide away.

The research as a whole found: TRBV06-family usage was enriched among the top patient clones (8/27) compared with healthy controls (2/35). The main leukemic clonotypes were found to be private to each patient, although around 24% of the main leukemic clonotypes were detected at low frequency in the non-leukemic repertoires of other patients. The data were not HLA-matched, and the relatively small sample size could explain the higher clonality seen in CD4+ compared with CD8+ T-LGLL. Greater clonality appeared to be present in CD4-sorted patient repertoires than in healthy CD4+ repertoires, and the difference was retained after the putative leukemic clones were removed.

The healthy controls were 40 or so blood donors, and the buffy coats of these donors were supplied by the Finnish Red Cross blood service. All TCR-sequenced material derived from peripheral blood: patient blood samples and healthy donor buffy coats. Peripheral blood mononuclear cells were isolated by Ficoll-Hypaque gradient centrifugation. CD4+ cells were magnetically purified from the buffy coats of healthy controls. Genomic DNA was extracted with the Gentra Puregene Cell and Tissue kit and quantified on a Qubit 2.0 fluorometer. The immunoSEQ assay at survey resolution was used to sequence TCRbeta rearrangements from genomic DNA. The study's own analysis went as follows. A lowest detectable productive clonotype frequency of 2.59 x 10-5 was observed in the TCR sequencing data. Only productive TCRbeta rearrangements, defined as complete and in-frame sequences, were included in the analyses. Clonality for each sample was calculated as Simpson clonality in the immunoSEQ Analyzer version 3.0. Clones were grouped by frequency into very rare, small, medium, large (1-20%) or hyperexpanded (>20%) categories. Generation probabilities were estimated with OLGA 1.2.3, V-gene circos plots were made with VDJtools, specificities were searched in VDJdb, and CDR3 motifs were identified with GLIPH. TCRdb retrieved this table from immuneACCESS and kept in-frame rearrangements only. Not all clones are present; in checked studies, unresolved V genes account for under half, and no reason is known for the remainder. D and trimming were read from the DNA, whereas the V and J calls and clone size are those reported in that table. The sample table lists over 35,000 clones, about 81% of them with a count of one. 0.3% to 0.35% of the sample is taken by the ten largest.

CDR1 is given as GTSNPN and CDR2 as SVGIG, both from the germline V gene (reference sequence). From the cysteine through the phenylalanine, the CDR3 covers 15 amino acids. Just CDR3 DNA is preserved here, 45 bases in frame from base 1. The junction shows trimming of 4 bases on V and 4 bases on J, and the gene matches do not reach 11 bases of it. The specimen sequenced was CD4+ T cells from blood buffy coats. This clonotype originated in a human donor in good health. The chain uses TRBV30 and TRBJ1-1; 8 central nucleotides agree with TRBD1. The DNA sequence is TGTGCCTGGACCCCTACCGGGACAGGTCCCACTGAAGCTTTCTTT. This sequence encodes CAWTPTGTGPTEAFF.